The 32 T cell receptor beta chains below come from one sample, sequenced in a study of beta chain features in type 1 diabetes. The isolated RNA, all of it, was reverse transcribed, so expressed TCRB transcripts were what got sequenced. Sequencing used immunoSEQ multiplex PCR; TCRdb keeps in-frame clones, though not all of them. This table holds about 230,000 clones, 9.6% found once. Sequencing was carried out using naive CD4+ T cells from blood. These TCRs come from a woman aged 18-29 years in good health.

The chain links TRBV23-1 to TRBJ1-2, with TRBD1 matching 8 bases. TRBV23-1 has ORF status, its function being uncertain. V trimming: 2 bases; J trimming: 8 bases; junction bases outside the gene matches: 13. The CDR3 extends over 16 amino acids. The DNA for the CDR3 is TGCGCCAGCAGTCAAGGGTGGACAGGGCGATGGGGAGGCTACACCTTC. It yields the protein CASSQGWTGRWGGYTF.

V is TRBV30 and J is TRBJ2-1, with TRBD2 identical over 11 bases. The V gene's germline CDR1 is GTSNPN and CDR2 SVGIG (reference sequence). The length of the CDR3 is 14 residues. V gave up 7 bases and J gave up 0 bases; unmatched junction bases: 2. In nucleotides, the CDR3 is TGTGCCTCTACTAGCGGGAGCTCCTACAATGAGCAGTTCTTC. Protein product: CASTSGSSYNEQFF.

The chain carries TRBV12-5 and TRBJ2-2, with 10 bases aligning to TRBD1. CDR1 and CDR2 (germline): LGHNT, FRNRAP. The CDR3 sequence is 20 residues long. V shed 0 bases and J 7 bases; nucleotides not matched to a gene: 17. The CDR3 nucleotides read TGTGCTAGTGGTTTGGTACCCGGGACAGGGGTAAACAGAGTTGTCGGGGAGCTGTTTTTT. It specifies CASGLVPGTGVNRVVGELFF.

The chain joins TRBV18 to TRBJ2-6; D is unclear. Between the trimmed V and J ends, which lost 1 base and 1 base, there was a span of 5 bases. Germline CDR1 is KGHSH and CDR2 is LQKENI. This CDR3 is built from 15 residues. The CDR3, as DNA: TGTGCCAGCTCACCACTCGTTTCTGGGGCCAACGTCCTGACTTTC. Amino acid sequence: CASSPLVSGANVLTF.

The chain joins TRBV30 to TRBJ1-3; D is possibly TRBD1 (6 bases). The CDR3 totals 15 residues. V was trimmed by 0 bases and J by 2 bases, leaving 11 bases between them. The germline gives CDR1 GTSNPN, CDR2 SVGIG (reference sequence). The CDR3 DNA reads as TGTGCCTGGAGTGTACGCAGGGGACCTGGAAACACCATATATTTT. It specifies CAWSVRRGPGNTIYF. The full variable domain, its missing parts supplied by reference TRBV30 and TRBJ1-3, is SQTIHQWPATLVQPVGSPLSLECTVEGTSNPNLYWYRQAAGRGLQLLFYSVGIGQISSEVPQNLSASRPQDRQFILSSKKLLLSDSGFYLCAWSVRRGPGNTIYFGEGSWLTVV.

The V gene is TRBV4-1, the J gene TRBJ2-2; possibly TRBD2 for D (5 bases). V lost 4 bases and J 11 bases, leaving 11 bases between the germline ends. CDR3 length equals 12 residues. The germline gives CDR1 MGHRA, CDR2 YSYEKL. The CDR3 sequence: CASSRGVGELFF. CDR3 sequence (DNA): TGCGCCAGCAGCCGGGGAGTCGGTGAGCTGTTTTTT.

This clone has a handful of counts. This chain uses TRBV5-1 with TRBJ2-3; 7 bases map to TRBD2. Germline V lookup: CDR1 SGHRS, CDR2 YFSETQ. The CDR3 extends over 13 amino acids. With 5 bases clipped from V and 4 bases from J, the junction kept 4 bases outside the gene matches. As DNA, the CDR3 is TGCGCCAGCAGAACGGGAGGCCCAGATACGCAGTATTTT. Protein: CASRTGGPDTQYF.

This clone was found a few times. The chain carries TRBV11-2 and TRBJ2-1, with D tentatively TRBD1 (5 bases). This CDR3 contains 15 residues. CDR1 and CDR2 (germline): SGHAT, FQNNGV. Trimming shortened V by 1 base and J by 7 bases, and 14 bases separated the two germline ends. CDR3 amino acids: CASSLGLTGVNEQFF. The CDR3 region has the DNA TGTGCCAGCAGCTTAGGCTTAACAGGAGTTAATGAGCAGTTCTTC.

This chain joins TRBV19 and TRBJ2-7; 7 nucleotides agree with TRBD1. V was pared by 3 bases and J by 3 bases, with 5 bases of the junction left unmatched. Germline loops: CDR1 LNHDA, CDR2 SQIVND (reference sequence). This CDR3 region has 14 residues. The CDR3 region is CASSMLDRVYEQYF. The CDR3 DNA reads TGTGCCAGTAGTATGCTAGACAGGGTCTACGAGCAGTACTTC.

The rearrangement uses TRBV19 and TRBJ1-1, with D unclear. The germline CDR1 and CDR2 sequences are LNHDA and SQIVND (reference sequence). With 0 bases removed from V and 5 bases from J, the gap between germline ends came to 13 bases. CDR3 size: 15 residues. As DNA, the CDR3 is TGTGCCAGTAGTATAGACCAGCGGGAAAGAACTGAAGCTTTCTTT. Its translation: CASSIDQRERTEAFF.

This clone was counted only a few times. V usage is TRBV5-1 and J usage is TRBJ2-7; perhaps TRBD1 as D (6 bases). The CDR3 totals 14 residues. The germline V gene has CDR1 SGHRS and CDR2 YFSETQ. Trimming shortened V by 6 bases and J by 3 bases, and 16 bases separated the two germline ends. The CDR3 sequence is CASNKDGQYYEQYF. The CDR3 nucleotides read TGCGCCAGCAACAAGGACGGACAGTACTACGAGCAGTACTTC. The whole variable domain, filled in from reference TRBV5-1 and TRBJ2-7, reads KAGVTQTPRYLIKTRGQQVTLSCSPISGHRSVSWYQQTPGQGLQFLFEYFSETQRNKGNFPGRFSGRQFSNSRSEMNVSTLELGDSALYLCASNKDGQYYEQYFGPGTRLTVT.

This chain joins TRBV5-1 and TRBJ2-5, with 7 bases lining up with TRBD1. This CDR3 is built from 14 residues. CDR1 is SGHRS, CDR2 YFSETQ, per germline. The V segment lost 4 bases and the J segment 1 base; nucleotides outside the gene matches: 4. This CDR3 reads CASSLWDSQETQYF. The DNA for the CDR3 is TGCGCCAGCAGCCTCTGGGACAGCCAAGAGACCCAGTACTTC. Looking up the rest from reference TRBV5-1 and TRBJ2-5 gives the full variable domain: KAGVTQTPRYLIKTRGQQVTLSCSPISGHRSVSWYQQTPGQGLQFLFEYFSETQRNKGNFPGRFSGRQFSNSRSEMNVSTLELGDSALYLCASSLWDSQETQYFGPGTRLLVL.

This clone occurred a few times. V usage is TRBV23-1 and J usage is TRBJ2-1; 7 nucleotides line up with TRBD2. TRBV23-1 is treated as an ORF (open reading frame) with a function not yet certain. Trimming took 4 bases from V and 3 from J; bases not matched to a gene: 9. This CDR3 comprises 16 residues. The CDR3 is CASSLSGDLYYNEQFF. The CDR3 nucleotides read TGCGCCAGCAGTCTAAGCGGGGACCTATACTACAATGAGCAGTTCTTC.

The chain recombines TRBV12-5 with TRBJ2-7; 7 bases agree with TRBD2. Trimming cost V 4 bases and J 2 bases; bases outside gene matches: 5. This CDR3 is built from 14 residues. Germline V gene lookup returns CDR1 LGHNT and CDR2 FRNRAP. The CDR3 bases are TGTGCTAGTGGTTGGAGCGGGACTACCTACGAGCAGTACTTC. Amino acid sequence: CASGWSGTTYEQYF.

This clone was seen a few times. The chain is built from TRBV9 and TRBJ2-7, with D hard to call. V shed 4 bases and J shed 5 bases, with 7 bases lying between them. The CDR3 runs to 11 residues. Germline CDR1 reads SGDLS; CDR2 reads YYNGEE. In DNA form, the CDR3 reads TGTGCCAGCAGCCCTTTTAACGAGCAGTACTTC. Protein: CASSPFNEQYF. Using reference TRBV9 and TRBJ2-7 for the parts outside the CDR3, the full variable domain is DSGVTQTPKHLITATGQRVTLRCSPRSGDLSVYWYQQSLDQGLQFLIQYYNGEERAKGNILERFSAQQFPDLHSELNLSSLELGDSALYFCASSPFNEQYFGPGTRLTVT.

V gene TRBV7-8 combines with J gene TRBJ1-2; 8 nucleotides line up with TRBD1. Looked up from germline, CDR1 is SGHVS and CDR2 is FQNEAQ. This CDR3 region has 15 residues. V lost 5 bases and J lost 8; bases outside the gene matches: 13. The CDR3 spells CASSMDRVPWAGYTF. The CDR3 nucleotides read TGTGCCAGCAGCATGGACAGGGTACCCTGGGCCGGCTACACCTTC. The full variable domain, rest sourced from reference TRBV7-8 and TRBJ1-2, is GAGVSQSPRYKVAKRGQDVALRCDPISGHVSLFWYQQALGQGPEFLTYFQNEAQLDKSGLPSDRFFAERPEGSVSTLKIQRTQQEDSAVYLCASSMDRVPWAGYTFGSGTRLTVV.

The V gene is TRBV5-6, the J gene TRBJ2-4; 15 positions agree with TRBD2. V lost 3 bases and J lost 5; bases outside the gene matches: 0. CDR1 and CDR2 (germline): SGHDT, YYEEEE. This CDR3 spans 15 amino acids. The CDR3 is CASSWTSGGENIQYF. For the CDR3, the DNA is TGTGCCAGCAGCTGGACTAGCGGGGGGGAAAACATTCAGTACTTC.

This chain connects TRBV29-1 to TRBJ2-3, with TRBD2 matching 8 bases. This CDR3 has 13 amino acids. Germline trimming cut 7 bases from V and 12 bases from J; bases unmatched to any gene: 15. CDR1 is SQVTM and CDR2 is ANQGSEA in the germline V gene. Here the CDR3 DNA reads TGCAGCGGGACTAATAGCGGGAAATTAATACAGTATTTT. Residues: CSGTNSGKLIQYF.

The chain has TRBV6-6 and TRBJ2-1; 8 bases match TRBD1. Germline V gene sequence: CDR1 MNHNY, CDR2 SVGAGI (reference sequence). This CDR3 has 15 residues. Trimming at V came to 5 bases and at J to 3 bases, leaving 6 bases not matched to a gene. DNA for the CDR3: TGTGCCAGCAGTCTAGGACAGGGAGTCTACAATGAGCAGTTCTTC. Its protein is CASSLGQGVYNEQFF.

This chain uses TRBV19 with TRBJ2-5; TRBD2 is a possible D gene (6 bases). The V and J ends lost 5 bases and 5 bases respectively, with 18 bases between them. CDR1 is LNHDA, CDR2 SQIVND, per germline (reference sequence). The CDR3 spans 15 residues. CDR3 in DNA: TGTGCCAGTAGTCCCCCTGGAGGGGCGCGGGAGACCCAGTACTTC. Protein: CASSPPGGARETQYF. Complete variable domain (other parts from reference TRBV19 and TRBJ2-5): DGGITQSPKYLFRKEGQNVTLSCEQNLNHDAMYWYRQDPGQGLRLIYYSQIVNDFQKGDIAEGYSVSREKKESFPLTVTSAQKNPTAFYLCASSPPGGARETQYFGPGTRLLVL.

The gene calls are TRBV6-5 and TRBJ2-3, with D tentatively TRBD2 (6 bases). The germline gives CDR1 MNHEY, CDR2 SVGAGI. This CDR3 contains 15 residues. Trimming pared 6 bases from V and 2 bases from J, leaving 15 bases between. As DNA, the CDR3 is TGTGCCAGCAGGACCGGGCCGGGACTCACAGATACGCAGTATTTT. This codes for CASRTGPGLTDTQYF.

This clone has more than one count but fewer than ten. The CDR3: CASSYSRSGSNEQFF. Here the CDR3 DNA reads TGTGCCAGCAGTTACTCGAGGAGCGGGAGCAATGAGCAGTTCTTC. The V call is TRBV6-5, the J call TRBJ2-1, with TRBD2 identical over 8 bases. J lost 6 bases, V lost 0 bases, and 4 bases had no gene match. Germline values: CDR1 MNHEY, CDR2 SVGAGI. The CDR3 loop spans 15 amino acids.

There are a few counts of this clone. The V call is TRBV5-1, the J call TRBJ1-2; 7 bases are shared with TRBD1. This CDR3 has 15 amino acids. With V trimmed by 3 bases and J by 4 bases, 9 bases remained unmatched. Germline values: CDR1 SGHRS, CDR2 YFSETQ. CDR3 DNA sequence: TGCGCCAGCAGCTCAAAGGGACAGTCATCCTATGGCTACACCTTC. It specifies CASSSKGQSSYGYTF. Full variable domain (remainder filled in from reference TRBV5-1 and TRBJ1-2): KAGVTQTPRYLIKTRGQQVTLSCSPISGHRSVSWYQQTPGQGLQFLFEYFSETQRNKGNFPGRFSGRQFSNSRSEMNVSTLELGDSALYLCASSSKGQSSYGYTFGSGTRLTVV.

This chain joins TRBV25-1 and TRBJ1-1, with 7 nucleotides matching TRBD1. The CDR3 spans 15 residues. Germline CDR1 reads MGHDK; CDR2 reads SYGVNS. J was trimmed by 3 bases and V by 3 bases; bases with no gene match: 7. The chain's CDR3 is CASSERQGIDTEAFF. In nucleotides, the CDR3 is TGTGCCAGCAGTGAGCGACAGGGTATTGACACTGAAGCTTTCTTT.

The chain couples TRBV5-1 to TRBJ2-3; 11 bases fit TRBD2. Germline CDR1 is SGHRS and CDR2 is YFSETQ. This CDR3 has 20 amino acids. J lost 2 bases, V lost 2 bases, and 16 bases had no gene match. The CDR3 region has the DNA TGCGCCAGCAGCTTACTCCCCACTAGCGGGAGCACACCTAACACAGATACGCAGTATTTT. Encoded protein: CASSLLPTSGSTPNTDTQYF. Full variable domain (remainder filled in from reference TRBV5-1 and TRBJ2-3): KAGVTQTPRYLIKTRGQQVTLSCSPISGHRSVSWYQQTPGQGLQFLFEYFSETQRNKGNFPGRFSGRQFSNSRSEMNVSTLELGDSALYLCASSLLPTSGSTPNTDTQYFGPGTRLTVL.

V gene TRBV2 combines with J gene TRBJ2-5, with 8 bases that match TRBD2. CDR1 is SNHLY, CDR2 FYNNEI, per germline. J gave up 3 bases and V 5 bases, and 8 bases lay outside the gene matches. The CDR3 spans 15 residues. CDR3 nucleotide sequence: TGTGCCAGCAGTCGGGAGGGGCATATCGAAGAGACCCAGTACTTC. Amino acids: CASSREGHIEETQYF.

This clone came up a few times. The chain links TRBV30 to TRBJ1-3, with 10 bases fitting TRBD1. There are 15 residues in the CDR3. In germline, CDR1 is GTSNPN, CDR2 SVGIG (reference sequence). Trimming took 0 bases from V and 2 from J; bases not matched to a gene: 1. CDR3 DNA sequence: TGTGCCTGGAGTGTTGGACAGGGGGCTGGAAACACCATATATTTT. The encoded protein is CAWSVGQGAGNTIYF.

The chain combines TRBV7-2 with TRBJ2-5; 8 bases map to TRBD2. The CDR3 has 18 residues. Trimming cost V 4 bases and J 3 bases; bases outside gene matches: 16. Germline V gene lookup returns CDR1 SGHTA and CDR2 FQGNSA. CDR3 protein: CASSYTRSTGTSEETQYF. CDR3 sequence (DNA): TGTGCCAGCAGCTATACCCGCAGCACCGGGACTAGTGAAGAGACCCAGTACTTC.

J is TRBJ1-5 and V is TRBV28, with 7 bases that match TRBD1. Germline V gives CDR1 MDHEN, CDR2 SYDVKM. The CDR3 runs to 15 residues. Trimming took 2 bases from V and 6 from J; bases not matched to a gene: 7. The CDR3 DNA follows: TGTGCCAGCAGTTTACCCGAGGGGGCGAGTCAGCCCCAGCATTTT. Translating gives CASSLPEGASQPQHF.

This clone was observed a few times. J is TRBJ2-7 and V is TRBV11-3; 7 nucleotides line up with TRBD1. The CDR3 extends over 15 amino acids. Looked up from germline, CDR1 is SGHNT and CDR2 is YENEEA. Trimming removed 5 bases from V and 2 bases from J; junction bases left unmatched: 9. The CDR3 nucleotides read TGTGCCAGCAGCCATGCCGGGACAGTTCCCTACGAGCAGTACTTC. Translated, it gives CASSHAGTVPYEQYF.

The CDR3 loop reads CASSLGRWGDLDEKLFF. The DNA of the CDR3 is TGCGCCAGCAGCTTGGGTCGTTGGGGGGACTTGGATGAAAAACTGTTTTTT. This chain links TRBV5-1 with TRBJ1-4; the D gene is possibly TRBD1 (5 bases). The CDR3 has 17 residues. The V and J ends lost 0 bases and 6 bases respectively, with 18 bases between them. CDR1 is SGHRS, CDR2 YFSETQ, per germline.

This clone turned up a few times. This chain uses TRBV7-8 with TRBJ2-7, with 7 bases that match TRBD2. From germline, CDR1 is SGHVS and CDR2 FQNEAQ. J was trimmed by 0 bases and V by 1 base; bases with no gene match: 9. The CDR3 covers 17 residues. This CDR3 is CASSLVWSSGFSYEQYF. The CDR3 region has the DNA TGTGCCAGCAGCTTAGTGTGGTCTAGCGGCTTCTCCTACGAGCAGTACTTC.